The T cell receptor (beta chain) under discussion was sequenced for a study of naive and memory T cell subsets. The germline V gene encodes CDR1 DFQATT and CDR2 SNEGSKA (reference sequence). The CDR3 spans 15 residues. V was pared by 1 base and J by 2 bases, with 13 bases between. The sample holds many counts of this clonotype. An equimolar mix of two oligonucleotides served as the beta constant-region primer for TRBC1 and TRBC2. TCRdb independently ran MiXCR on the UMI-ligation and nested PCR reads; one entry per CDR3 protein. Of tens of thousands of distinct CDR3 sequences in the sample, around 13% were seen once.

The sequenced sample was central memory CD4+ T cells from blood. The receptor was derived from a human donor in good health. The chain employs TRBV20-1 and TRBJ2-3; D is possibly TRBD2 (5 bases). In nucleotides, the CDR3 is TGCAGTGCTAGAGGAGGGCCGCTAAACACAGATACGCAGTATTTT. It specifies CSARGGPLNTDTQYF.